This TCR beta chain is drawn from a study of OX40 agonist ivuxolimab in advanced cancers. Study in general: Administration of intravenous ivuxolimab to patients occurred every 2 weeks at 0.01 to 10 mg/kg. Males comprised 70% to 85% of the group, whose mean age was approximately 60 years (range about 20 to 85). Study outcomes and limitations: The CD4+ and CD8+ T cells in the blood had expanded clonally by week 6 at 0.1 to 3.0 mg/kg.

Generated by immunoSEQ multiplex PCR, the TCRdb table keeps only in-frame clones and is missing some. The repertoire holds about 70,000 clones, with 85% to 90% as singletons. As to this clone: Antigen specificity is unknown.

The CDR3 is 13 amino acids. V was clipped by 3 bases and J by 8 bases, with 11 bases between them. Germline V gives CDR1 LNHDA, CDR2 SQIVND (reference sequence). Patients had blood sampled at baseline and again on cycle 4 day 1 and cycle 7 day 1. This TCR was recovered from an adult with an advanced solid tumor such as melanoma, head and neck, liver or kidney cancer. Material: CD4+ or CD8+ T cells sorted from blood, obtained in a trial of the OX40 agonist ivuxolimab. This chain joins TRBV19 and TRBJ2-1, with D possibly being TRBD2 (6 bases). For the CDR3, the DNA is TGTGCCAGTAGTATCAGACTAGGGTATGAGCAGTTCTTC. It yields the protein CASSIRLGYEQFF.